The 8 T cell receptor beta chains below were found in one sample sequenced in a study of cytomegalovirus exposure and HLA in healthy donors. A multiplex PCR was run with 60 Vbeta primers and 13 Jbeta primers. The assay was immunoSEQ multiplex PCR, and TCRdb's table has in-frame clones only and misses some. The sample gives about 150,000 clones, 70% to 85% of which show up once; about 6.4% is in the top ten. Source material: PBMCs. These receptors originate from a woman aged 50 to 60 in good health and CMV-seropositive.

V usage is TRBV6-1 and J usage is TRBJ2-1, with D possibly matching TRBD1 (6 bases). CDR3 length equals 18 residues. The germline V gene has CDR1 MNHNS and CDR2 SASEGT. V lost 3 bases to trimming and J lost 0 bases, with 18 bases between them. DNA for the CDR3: TGTGCCAGCAGTGATACCGCCCCCGGGACACCCTCCTACAATGAGCAGTTCTTC. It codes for CASSDTAPGTPSYNEQFF.

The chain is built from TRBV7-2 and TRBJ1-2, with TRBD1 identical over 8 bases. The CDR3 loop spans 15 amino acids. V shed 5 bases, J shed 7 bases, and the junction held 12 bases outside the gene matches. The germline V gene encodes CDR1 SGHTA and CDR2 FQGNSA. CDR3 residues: CASSTRGQEVFGYTF. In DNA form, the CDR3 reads TGTGCCAGCAGCACTAGGGGACAGGAGGTCTTTGGCTACACCTTC.

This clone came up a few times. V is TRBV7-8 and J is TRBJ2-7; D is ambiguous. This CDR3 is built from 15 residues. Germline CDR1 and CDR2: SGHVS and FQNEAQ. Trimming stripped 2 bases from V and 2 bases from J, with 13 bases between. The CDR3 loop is CASSLSYEVTYEQYF. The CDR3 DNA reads TGTGCCAGCAGCTTATCGTACGAGGTAACCTACGAGCAGTACTTC.

CDR3 region: CASSLSGTGNTIYF. The CDR3 DNA is TGCGCCAGCAGCTTATCCGGGACTGGAAACACCATATATTTT. The chain combines TRBV5-1 with TRBJ1-3; D remains ambiguous. The V gene lost 2 bases and the J gene lost 2 bases, with 8 bases spanning the gap. There are 14 residues in the CDR3. The germline gives CDR1 SGHRS, CDR2 YFSETQ.

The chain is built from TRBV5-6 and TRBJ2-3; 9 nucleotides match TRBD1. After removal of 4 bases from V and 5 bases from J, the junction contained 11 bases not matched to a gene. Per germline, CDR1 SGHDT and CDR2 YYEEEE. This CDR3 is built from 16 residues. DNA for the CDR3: TGTGCCAGCAGCGTTCGGACAGGGGCCTTTGTAGATACGCAGTATTTT. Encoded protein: CASSVRTGAFVDTQYF. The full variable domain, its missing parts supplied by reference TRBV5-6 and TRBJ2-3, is DAGVTQSPTHLIKTRGQQVTLRCSPKSGHDTVSWYQQALGQGPQFIFQYYEEEERQRGNFPDRFSGHQFPNYSSELNVNALLLGDSALYLCASSVRTGAFVDTQYFGPGTRLTVL.

The CDR3 is CSAPARESPTDTQYF. CDR3 in DNA: TGCAGCGCCCCTGCAAGGGAGTCTCCCACAGATACGCAGTATTTT. The V gene is TRBV29-1, the J gene TRBJ2-3, with D perhaps matching TRBD2 (5 bases). CDR1 and CDR2 (germline): SQVTM, ANQGSEA. The CDR3 is 15 amino acids. V lost 7 bases, J lost 2 bases, and 19 bases lay in between.

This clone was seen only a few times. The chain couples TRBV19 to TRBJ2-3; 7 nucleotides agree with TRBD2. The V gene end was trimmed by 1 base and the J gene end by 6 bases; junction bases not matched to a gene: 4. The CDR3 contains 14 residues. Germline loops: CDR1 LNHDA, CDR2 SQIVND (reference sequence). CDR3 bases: TGTGCCAGTAGTATAGGGACTAGTCCCGATACGCAGTATTTT. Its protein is CASSIGTSPDTQYF.

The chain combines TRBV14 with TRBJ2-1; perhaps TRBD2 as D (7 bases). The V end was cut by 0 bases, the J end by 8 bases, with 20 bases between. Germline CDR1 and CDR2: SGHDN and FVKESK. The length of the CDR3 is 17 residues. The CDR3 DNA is TGTGCCAGCAGCCAAGAAAATAGGTGGGGGGGCCCCGATGAGCAGTTCTTC. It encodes CASSQENRWGGPDEQFF.